These 9 T cell receptor beta chains share one sample of origin, sequenced in a study of shared clonotypes between healthy human individuals. Sequencing used immunoSEQ multiplex PCR; TCRdb keeps in-frame clones, though not all of them. The sample lists about 1.5 million clones, 95% to 99% seen once, with roughly 0.42% in the top ten. The sample consisted of naive CD4+ T cells sorted from blood. Subset specified: CD45RA+ positively selected. These receptors were taken from a man in his thirties or forties in good health.

With respect to this clone: At the DNA level, this CDR3 is encoded by other sequences in the same sample as well. This sequence joins TRBV18 and TRBJ2-1, with a possible D match to TRBD2 (5 bases). V shed 3 bases and J shed 2 bases, with 8 bases lying between them. Germline V CDR1 and CDR2: KGHSH, LQKENI. The CDR3 contains 14 residues. CDR3 nucleotides: TGTGCCAGCTCACCCCGGACTGCCTACAATGAGCAGTTCTTC. Protein sequence: CASSPRTAYNEQFF.

Turning to this clone: The same CDR3 arises from other DNA sequences in this sample as well. The chain links TRBV28 to TRBJ1-2, with a tentative D call TRBD1 (6 bases). With 5 bases removed from V and 4 bases from J, the gap between germline ends came to 11 bases. From germline, CDR1 is MDHEN and CDR2 SYDVKM. The CDR3 is 13 residues long. For the CDR3, the DNA is TGTGCCAGCAGTCTCTTAGGGGGCTATGGCTACACCTTC. Its translation: CASSLLGGYGYTF.

The chain is built from TRBV5-4 and TRBJ2-2; the D is unclear. Germline CDR1 SGHNT, CDR2 YYREEE (reference sequence). The CDR3 has 14 residues. Trimming took 5 bases from V and 4 from J, leaving 12 bases between them. The DNA for the CDR3 is TGTGCCAGCAGACCCTCGGGTGGCACCGGGGAGCTGTTTTTT. Its translation: CASRPSGGTGELFF.

The chain couples TRBV9 to TRBJ1-3; 11 nucleotides agree with TRBD1. Trimming removed 3 bases from V and 3 bases from J; junction bases left unmatched: 2. From germline, CDR1 is SGDLS and CDR2 YYNGEE. The length of the CDR3 is 15 residues. This CDR3 is CASSGTGGGGNTIYF. The CDR3 bases are TGTGCCAGCAGCGGGACAGGGGGCGGTGGAAACACCATATATTTT.

This clone occurred once. This chain connects TRBV7-2 to TRBJ2-3; perhaps TRBD2 as D (5 bases). Germline values: CDR1 SGHTA, CDR2 FQGNSA. Trimming left V 1 base short and J 2 bases short, with 10 bases between. This CDR3 comprises 15 residues. The CDR3 reads CASSLGGDPTDTQYF. CDR3 nucleotides: TGTGCCAGCAGCTTAGGGGGAGATCCCACAGATACGCAGTATTTT. Variable domain in full (rest from reference TRBV7-2 and TRBJ2-3): GAGVSQSPSNKVTEKGKDVELRCDPISGHTALYWYRQSLGQGLEFLIYFQGNSAPDKSGLPSDRFSAERTGGSVSTLTIQRTQQEDSAVYLCASSLGGDPTDTQYFGPGTRLTVL.

The CDR3 sequence is CASSWVQGISFGEQYF. In nucleotides, the CDR3 is TGCGCCAGCAGTTGGGTTCAGGGGATATCTTTCGGCGAGCAGTACTTC. The chain links TRBV10-2 to TRBJ2-7; possibly TRBD1 for D (6 bases). There are 16 residues in the CDR3. Germline V gene sequence: CDR1 WSHSY, CDR2 SAAADI. V dropped 5 bases and J dropped 6 bases, with 23 bases sitting between them.

The CDR3 region has the DNA TGTGCCAGCAGCCGGGCCGGGACGGCGAACACCGGGGAGCTGTTTTTT. This gives the protein CASSRAGTANTGELFF. The rearrangement links TRBV5-4 to TRBJ2-2; D may be TRBD1 or TRBD2 (5 bases each). CDR1 and CDR2 from the germline V gene are SGHNT and YYREEE (reference sequence). This CDR3 is 16 amino acids long. V was clipped by 4 bases and J by 0 bases, with 13 bases between them.

This clone was picked up one time. V and J are TRBV7-8 and TRBJ2-1; D may be TRBD2 (6 bases). The CDR3 length is 17 residues. The V gene's germline CDR1 is SGHVS and CDR2 FQNEAQ. Trimming stripped 0 bases from V and 0 bases from J, with 12 bases between. The CDR3 spells CASSLAVLASSYNEQFF. CDR3 coding DNA: TGTGCCAGCAGCTTAGCAGTCCTAGCGAGCTCCTACAATGAGCAGTTCTTC. The full variable domain, in which reference TRBV7-8 and TRBJ2-1 provide the parts outside the CDR3, is GAGVSQSPRYKVAKRGQDVALRCDPISGHVSLFWYQQALGQGPEFLTYFQNEAQLDKSGLPSDRFFAERPEGSVSTLKIQRTQQEDSAVYLCASSLAVLASSYNEQFFGPGTRLTVL.

The chain recombines TRBV10-1 with TRBJ2-7; D gene ambiguous. CDR1 is WNHNN and CDR2 is SYGVQD in the germline V gene (reference sequence). The CDR3 spans 12 residues. Trimming took off 0 bases at V and 5 bases at J, with 5 bases between the two ends. In DNA, the CDR3 is TGCGCCAGCAGTGAGTCTGGGGACGAGCAGTACTTC. Residues: CASSESGDEQYF.